The T cell receptor (beta chain) described here comes from a study of neoadjuvant nivolumab and ipilimumab in lung cancer. Clones were sequenced by immunoSEQ multiplex PCR, and TCRdb holds only the in-frame ones, with some missing. This sample carries about 18,000 clones, 76% of them seen once, and the ten largest clones take roughly 7.1%. This clone showed up just a few times. The same CDR3 is also encoded by other DNA sequences in this sample. V trimming: 6 bases; J trimming: 5 bases; junction bases outside the gene matches: 6. The CDR3 is made up of 14 amino acids. Germline CDR1 reads SQVTM; CDR2 reads ANQGSEA.

The receptor comes from an adult with non-small cell lung cancer. This specimen consisted of tumor tissue, obtained after neoadjuvant nivolumab, alone or with ipilimumab, at or shortly before surgery. The rearrangement joins TRBV29-1 to TRBJ2-2, with TRBD1 identical over 10 bases. The chain's CDR3 is CSVSGTGVTGELFF. CDR3 nucleotide sequence: TGCAGCGTGTCCGGGACAGGGGTGACCGGGGAGCTGTTTTTT.